The entry below gives a single T cell receptor (beta chain) sequence along with its context. Its specificity is unknown. The sample belongs to a study of cytomegalovirus exposure and HLA in healthy donors. The overall study: For the approximately 390 genotyped donors, roughly 80% fell within the Caucasian-associated ancestry cluster.

The PCR ran on 60 Vbeta and 13 Jbeta primers. Only in-frame clones appear in the TCRdb table, and some are missing; sequencing was by immunoSEQ multiplex PCR. The table has about 120,000 clones, roughly 80% seen once; the top ten hold less than 4%. General study results and limits: Per published reports, the classifier diagnosed cytomegalovirus status with high specificity and sensitivity. The authors judged a highly shared variant cluster likely a sequencing artifact. A later analysis revealed that TCR association rates differed between HLA loci, peaking at DRB1 and bottoming out at HLA-C.

The sequencing input was PBMCs. The origin of this receptor is a woman between 25 and 40 years old in good health and CMV-seropositive.

DNA of the CDR3: TGTGCCAGCAGTTACAAGGGGTTCTATGGCTACACCTTC. This gives the protein CASSYKGFYGYTF. The J gene is TRBJ1-2, the V gene TRBV6-5; TRBD1 is a possible D gene (5 bases). Germline V gene lookup returns CDR1 MNHEY and CDR2 SVGAGI. CDR3 length equals 13 residues. Trimming cost V 2 bases and J 4 bases, with 8 bases left between them.